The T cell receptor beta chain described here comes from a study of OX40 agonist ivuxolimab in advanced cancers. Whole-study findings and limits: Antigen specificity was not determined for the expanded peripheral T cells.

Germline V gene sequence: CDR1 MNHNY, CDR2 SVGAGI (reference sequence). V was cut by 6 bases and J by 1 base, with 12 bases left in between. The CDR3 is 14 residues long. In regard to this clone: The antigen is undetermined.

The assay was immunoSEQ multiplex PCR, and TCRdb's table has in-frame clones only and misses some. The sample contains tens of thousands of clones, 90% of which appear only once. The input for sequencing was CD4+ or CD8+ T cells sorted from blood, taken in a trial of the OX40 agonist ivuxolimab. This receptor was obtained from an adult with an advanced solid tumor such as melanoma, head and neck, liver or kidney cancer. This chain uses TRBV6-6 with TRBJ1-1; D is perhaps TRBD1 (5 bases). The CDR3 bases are TGTGCCAGCAGCCCCGACAGTAGGAACACTGAAGCTTTCTTT. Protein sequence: CASSPDSRNTEAFF.